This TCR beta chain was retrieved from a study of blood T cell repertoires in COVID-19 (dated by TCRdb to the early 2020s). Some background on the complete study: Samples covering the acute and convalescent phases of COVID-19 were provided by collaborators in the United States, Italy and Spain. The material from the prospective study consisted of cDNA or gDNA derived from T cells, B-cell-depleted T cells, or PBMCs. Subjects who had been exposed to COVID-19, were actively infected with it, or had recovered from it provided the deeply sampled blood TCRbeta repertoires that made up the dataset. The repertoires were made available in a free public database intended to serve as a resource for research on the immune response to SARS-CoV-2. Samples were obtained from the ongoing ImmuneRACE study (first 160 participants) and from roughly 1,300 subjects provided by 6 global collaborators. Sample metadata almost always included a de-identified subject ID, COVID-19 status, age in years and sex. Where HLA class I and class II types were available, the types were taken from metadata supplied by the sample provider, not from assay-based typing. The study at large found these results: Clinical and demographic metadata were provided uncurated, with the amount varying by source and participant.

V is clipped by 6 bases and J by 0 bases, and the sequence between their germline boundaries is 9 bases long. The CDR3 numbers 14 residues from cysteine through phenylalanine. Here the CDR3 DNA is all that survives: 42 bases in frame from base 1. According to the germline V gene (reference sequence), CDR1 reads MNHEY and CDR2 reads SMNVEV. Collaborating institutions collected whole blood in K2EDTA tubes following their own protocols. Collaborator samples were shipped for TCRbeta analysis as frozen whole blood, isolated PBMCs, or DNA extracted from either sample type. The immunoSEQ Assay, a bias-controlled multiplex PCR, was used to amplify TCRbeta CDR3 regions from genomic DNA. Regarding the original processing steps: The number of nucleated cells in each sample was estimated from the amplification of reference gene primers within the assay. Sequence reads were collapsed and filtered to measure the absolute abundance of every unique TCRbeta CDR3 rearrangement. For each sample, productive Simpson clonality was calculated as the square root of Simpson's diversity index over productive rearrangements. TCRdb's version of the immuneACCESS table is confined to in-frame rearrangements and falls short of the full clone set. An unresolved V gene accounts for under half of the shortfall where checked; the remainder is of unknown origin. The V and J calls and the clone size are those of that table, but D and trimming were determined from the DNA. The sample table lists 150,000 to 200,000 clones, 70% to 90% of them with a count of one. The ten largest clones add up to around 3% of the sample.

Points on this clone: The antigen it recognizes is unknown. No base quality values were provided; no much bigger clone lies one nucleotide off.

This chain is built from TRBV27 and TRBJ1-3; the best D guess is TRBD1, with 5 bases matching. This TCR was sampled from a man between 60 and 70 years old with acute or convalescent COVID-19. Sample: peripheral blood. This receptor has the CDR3 CASSRENSGNTIYF. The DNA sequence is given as TGTGCCAGCAGCAGGGAAAACTCTGGAAACACCATATATTTT.